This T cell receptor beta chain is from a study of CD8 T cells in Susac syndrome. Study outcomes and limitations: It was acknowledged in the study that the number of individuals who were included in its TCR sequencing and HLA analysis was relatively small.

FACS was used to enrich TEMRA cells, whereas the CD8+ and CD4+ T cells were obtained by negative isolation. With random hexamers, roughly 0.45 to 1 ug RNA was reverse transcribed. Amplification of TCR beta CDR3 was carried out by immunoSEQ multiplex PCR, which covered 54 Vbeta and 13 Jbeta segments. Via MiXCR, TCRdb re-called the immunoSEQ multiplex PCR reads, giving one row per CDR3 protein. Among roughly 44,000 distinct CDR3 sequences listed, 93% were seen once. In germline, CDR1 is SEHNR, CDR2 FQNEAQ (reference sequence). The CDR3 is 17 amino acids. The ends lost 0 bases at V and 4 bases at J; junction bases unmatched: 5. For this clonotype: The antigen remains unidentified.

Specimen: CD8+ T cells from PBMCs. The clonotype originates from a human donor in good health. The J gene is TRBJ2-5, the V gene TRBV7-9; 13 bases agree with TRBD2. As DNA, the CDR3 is TGTGCCAGCAGCTTAGCCACTAGCGGGAGGGCCTCAGAGACCCAGTACTTC. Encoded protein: CASSLATSGRASETQYF.